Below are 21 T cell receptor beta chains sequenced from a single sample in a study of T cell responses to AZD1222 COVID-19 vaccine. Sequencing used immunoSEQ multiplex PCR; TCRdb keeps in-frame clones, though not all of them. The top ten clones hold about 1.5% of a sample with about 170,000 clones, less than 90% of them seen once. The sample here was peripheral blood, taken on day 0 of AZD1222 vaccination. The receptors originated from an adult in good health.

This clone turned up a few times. The CDR3 reads CASSQDMDNSPLHF. In DNA form, the CDR3 reads TGTGCCAGCAGCCAAGATATGGATAATTCACCCCTCCACTTT. The chain recombines TRBV14 with TRBJ1-6; no reliable D call. Germline CDR1 SGHDN, CDR2 FVKESK. This CDR3 comprises 14 residues. V was pared by 0 bases and J by 5 bases, with 5 bases between.

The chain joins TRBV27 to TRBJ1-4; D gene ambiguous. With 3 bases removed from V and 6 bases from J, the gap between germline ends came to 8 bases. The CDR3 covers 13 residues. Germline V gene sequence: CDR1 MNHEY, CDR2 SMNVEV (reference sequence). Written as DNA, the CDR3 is TGTGCCAGCAGTTTGGCCCCCTATGAAAAACTGTTTTTT. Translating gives CASSLAPYEKLFF.

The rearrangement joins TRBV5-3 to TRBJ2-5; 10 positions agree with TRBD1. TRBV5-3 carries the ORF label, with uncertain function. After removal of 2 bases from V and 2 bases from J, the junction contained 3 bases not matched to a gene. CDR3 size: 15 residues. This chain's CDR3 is CARSFGGQGQETQYF. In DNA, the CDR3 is TGTGCCAGAAGCTTCGGGGGACAGGGGCAAGAGACCCAGTACTTC.

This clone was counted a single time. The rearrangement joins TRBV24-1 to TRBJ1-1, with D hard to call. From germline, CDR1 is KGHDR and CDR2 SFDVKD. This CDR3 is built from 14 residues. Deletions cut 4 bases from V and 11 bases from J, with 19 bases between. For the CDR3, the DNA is TGTGCCACCAGTGACTCACGGACCGAGGGCTTGGCTTTCTTT. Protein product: CATSDSRTEGLAFF.

For the CDR3, the DNA is TGTGCCAGCAGCTTAACGTCGGGCAGGGGGACTGAAGCTTTCTTT. Its protein is CASSLTSGRGTEAFF. The chain carries TRBV13 and TRBJ1-1, with 7 bases identical to TRBD1. CDR1 and CDR2 from the germline V gene are PRHDT and FYEKMQ (reference sequence). V dropped 2 bases and J dropped 5; count of bases not matched to a gene: 8. The CDR3 runs 15 residues.

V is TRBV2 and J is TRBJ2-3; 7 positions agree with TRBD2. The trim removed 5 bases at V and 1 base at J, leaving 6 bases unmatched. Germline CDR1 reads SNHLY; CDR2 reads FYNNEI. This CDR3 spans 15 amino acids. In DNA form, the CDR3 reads TGTGCCAGCAGTTGGCGGGGGACTGGCACAGATACGCAGTATTTT. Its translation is CASSWRGTGTDTQYF.

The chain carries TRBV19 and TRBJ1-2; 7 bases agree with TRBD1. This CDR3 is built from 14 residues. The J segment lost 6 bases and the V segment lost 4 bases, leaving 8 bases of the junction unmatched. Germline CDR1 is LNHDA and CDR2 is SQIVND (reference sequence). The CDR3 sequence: CASSKDRAGDGYTF. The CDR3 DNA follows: TGTGCCAGTAGTAAAGACAGGGCCGGGGATGGCTACACCTTC. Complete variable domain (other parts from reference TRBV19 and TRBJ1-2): DGGITQSPKYLFRKEGQNVTLSCEQNLNHDAMYWYRQDPGQGLRLIYYSQIVNDFQKGDIAEGYSVSREKKESFPLTVTSAQKNPTAFYLCASSKDRAGDGYTFGSGTRLTVV.

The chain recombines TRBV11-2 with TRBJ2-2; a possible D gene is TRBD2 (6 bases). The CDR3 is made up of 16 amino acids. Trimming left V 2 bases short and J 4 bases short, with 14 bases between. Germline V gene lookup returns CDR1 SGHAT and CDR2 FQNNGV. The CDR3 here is CASSLPSGTFTGELFF. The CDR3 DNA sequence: TGTGCCAGCAGCTTACCGTCAGGGACTTTCACCGGGGAGCTGTTTTTT. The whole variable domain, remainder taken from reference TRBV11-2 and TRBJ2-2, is EAGVAQSPRYKIIEKRQSVAFWCNPISGHATLYWYQQILGQGPKLLIQFQNNGVVDDSQLPKDRFSAERLKGVDSTLKIQPAKLEDSAVYLCASSLPSGTFTGELFFGEGSRLTVL.

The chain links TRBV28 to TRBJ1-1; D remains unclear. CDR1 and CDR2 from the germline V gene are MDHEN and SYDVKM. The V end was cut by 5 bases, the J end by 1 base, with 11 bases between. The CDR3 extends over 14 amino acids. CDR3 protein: CASSPRRWNTEAFF. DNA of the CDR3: TGTGCCAGCAGTCCTAGGCGTTGGAACACTGAAGCTTTCTTT.

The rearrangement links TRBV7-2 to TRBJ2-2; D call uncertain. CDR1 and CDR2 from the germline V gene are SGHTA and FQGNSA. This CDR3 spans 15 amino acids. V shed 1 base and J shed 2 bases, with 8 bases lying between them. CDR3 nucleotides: TGTGCCAGCAGCTTAGACAGTCATAACACCGGGGAGCTGTTTTTT. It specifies CASSLDSHNTGELFF.

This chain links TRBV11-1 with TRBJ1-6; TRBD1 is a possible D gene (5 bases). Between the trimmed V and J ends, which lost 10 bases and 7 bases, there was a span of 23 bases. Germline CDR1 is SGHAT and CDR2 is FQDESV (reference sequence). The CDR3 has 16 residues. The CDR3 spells CATTPGSSRKNSPLHF. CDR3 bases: TGTGCCACGACGCCAGGGTCAAGTAGGAAGAATTCACCCCTCCACTTT.

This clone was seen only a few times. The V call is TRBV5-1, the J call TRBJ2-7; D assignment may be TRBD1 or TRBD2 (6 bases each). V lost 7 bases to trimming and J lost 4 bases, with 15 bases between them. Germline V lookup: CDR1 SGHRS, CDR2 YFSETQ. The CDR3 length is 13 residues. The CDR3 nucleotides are TGCGCCAGCCCTGTTAGAGGGGGGTACGAGCAGTACGTC. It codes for CASPVRGGYEQYV.

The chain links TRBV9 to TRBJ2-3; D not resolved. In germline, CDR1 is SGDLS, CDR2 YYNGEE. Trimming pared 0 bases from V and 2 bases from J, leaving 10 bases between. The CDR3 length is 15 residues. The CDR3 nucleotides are TGTGCCAGCAGCGTAGGGCTCCTAGTCACAGATACGCAGTATTTT. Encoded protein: CASSVGLLVTDTQYF.

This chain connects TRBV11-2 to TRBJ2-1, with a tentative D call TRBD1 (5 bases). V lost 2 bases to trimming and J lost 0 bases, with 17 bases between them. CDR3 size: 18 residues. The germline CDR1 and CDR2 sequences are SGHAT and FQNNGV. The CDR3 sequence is CASSLSSQGVSSYNEQFF. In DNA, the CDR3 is TGTGCCAGCAGCTTATCTAGTCAGGGCGTTAGCTCCTACAATGAGCAGTTCTTC.

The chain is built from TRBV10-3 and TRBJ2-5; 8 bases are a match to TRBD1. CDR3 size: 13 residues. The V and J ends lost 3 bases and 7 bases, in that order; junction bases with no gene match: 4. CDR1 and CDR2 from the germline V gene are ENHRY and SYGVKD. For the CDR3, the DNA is TGTGCCATCAGTGAAGGACAGGGAAGGACCCAGTACTTC. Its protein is CAISEGQGRTQYF.

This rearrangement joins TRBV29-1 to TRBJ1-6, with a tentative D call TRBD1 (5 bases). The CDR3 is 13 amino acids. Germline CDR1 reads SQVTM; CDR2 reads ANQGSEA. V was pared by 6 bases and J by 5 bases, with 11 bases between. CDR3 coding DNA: TGCAGCGTACGGACACAGAATAATTCACCCCTCCACTTT. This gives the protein CSVRTQNNSPLHF.

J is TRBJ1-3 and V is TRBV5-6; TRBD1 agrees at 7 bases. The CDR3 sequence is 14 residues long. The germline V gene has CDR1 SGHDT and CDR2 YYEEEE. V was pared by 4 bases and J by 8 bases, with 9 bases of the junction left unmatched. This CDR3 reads CASSPGRGRDTIYF. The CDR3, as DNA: TGTGCCAGCAGCCCTGGGAGGGGGCGAGACACCATATATTTT.

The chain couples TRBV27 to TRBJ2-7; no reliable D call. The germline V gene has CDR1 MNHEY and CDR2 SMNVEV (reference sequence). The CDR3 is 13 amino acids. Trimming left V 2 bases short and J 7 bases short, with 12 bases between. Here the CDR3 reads CASSLRPSIEQYF. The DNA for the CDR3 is TGTGCCAGCAGTTTACGACCCAGCATAGAGCAGTACTTC.

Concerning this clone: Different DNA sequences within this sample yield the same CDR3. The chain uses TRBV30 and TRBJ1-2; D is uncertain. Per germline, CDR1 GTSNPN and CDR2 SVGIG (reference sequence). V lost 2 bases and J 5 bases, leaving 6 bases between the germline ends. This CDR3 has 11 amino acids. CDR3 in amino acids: CAWSLGYGYTF. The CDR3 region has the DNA TGTGCCTGGAGTCTAGGGTATGGCTACACCTTC.

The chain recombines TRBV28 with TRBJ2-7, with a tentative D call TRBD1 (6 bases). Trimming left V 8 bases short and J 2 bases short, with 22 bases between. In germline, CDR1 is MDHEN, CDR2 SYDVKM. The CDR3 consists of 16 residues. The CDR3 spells CASVPSGGTPPYEQYF. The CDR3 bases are TGTGCCAGCGTACCCTCGGGTGGGACACCACCCTACGAGCAGTACTTC.

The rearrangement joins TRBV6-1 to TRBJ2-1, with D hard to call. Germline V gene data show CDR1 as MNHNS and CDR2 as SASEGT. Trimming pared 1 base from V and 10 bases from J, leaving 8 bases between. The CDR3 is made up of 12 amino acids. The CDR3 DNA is TGTGCCAGCAGTGAAGTTGGTGGCGAGCAGTTCTTC. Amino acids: CASSEVGGEQFF.